These 13 T cell receptor beta chains were sequenced from one sample in a study of shared clonotypes between healthy human individuals. TCRdb's table, derived via immunoSEQ multiplex PCR, lists solely in-frame clones and lacks some. The sample consists of over a million clones, 75% to 85% of them appearing once. The specimen sequenced was memory CD4+ T cells from PBMCs. Subset defined: CD45RA-negative fraction. These TCRs come from a man between 18 and 35 years old in good health. Some clones in this sample may be carry-over from other donors' samples.

The chain couples TRBV6-1 to TRBJ2-3; 9 nucleotides align to TRBD1. CDR1 is MNHNS and CDR2 is SASEGT in the germline V gene. The CDR3 has 14 amino acids. The V segment lost 10 bases and the J segment 1 base; nucleotides outside the gene matches: 6. CDR3 bases: TGTGCCATCAACAGGGGGCTTCGCACAGATACGCAGTATTTT. It encodes CAINRGLRTDTQYF.

The rearrangement joins TRBV6-6 to TRBJ2-2; 7 nucleotides agree with TRBD2. Per germline, CDR1 MNHNY and CDR2 SVGAGI (reference sequence). V lost 8 bases, J lost 7 bases, and 10 bases stayed unmatched. The CDR3 is 14 residues long. This chain's CDR3 is CASQGGRLGGELFF. CDR3 coding DNA: TGTGCCAGCCAAGGCGGGAGATTGGGCGGGGAGCTGTTTTTT.

Of note for this clone: The same CDR3 also results from other DNA sequences found in this sample. The CDR3 loop reads CASSSTGNYGYTF. CDR3 DNA sequence: TGCGCCAGCAGCTCGACAGGGAACTATGGCTACACCTTC. The chain employs TRBV5-1 and TRBJ1-2; TRBD1 matches 7 bases. Trimming cost V 3 bases and J 2 bases; bases outside gene matches: 1. Germline loops: CDR1 SGHRS, CDR2 YFSETQ. This CDR3 spans 13 amino acids.

The genes are TRBV5-4 and TRBJ1-2; D ambiguous. Germline V gene lookup returns CDR1 SGHNT and CDR2 YYREEE (reference sequence). This CDR3 has 15 amino acids. V dropped 7 bases and J dropped 5 bases, with 21 bases sitting between them. In DNA form, the CDR3 reads TGTGCCAGCCGGCAGGCAATAGGCGGAGATTATGGCTACACCTTC. As protein: CASRQAIGGDYGYTF.

A single count supports this clone. The chain combines TRBV6-5 with TRBJ2-1; 8 bases are shared with TRBD2. The germline CDR1 and CDR2 sequences are MNHEY and SVGAGI. CDR3 length equals 15 residues. Trimming removed 7 bases from V and 6 bases from J; junction bases left unmatched: 11. The CDR3 loop reads CASKLTGLAGNEQFF. CDR3 in DNA: TGTGCCAGCAAACTGACGGGGCTAGCGGGCAATGAGCAGTTCTTC.

Of note for this clone: Other DNA sequences within the sample encode an identical CDR3. The chain links TRBV9 to TRBJ2-7; D may be TRBD2 (6 bases). CDR1 is SGDLS, CDR2 YYNGEE, per germline. V gave up 1 base and J gave up 5 bases, with 10 bases separating them. This CDR3 contains 13 residues. As DNA, the CDR3 is TGTGCCAGCAGCGTACGCGGGGTCGACGAGCAGTACTTC. Protein: CASSVRGVDEQYF.

J is TRBJ2-1 and V is TRBV5-1, with D hard to call. Germline values: CDR1 SGHRS, CDR2 YFSETQ. This CDR3 is built from 13 residues. The V gene lost 0 bases and the J gene lost 6 bases, with 7 bases spanning the gap. CDR3 bases: TGCGCCAGCAGCTTGGTGACTTCCAATGAGCAGTTCTTC. This codes for CASSLVTSNEQFF.

CDR3 sequence (DNA): TGCGCCAGCAGCCGGGACAGGGAAAACACCATATATTTT. It codes for CASSRDRENTIYF. V usage is TRBV4-1 and J usage is TRBJ1-3, with TRBD1 matching over 9 bases. CDR3 length equals 13 residues. Germline assignment: CDR1 MGHRA and CDR2 YSYEKL. V trimming: 4 bases; J trimming: 6 bases; junction bases outside the gene matches: 1.

As for this clone: Other DNA sequences in the same sample also yield this CDR3. The rearrangement uses TRBV7-2 and TRBJ2-7, with D possibly matching TRBD1 (5 bases). Germline loops: CDR1 SGHTA, CDR2 FQGNSA. This CDR3 is built from 14 residues. V was clipped by 2 bases and J by 1 base, with 9 bases between them. The CDR3 coding sequence is TGTGCCAGCAGCTTATCCAGGGCATCCTACGAGCAGTACTTC. It codes for CASSLSRASYEQYF.

About this clone itself: Other DNA sequences from this sample encode an identical CDR3 as well. The rearrangement links TRBV5-1 to TRBJ1-2; D gene unclear. The CDR3 totals 13 residues. Trimming removed 0 bases at V and 2 bases at J, with 5 bases between. Per the germline V gene, CDR1 is SGHRS and CDR2 is YFSETQ. CDR3 sequence reads: CASSLAVNYGYTF. DNA of the CDR3: TGCGCCAGCAGCTTGGCGGTAAACTATGGCTACACCTTC.

This chain connects TRBV30 to TRBJ2-5; D is possibly TRBD2 (5 bases). Trimming removed 2 bases from V and 1 base from J, with 8 bases in between. This CDR3 has 13 residues. Germline-derived CDR1 and CDR2 are GTSNPN and SVGIG (reference sequence). The DNA for the CDR3 is TGTGCCTGGAGTACCGGGGTCCAAGAGACCCAGTACTTC. This encodes CAWSTGVQETQYF.

The rearrangement uses TRBV5-1 and TRBJ2-2, with a weak D call TRBD2 (6 bases). The V gene lost 0 bases and the J gene lost 3 bases, with 15 bases spanning the gap. Germline values: CDR1 SGHRS, CDR2 YFSETQ. This CDR3 is built from 17 residues. Here the CDR3 DNA reads TGCGCCAGCAGCTTGGAGGTGATGGGGGGTTACACCGGGGAGCTGTTTTTT. Translation gives CASSLEVMGGYTGELFF.

This clone came up once. This rearrangement joins TRBV28 to TRBJ2-1; D might be TRBD1 (5 bases). CDR1 is MDHEN, CDR2 SYDVKM, per germline. Trimming stripped 10 bases from V and 6 bases from J, with 7 bases between. The CDR3 loop spans 10 amino acids. CDR3 amino acids: CATGFNEQFF. CDR3 DNA sequence: TGTGCCACAGGGTTCAATGAGCAGTTCTTC.